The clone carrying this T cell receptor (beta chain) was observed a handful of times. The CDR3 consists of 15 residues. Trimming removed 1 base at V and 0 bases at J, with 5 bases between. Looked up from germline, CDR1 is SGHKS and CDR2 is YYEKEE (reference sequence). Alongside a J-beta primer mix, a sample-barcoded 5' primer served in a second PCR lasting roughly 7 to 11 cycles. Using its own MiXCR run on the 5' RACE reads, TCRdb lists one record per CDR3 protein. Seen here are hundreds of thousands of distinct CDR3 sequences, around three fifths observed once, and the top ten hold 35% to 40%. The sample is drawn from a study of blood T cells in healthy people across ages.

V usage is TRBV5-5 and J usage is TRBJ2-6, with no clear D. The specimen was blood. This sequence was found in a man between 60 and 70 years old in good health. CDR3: CASSLHGSGANVLTF. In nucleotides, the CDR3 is TGTGCCAGCAGCTTGCACGGCTCTGGGGCCAACGTCCTGACTTTC.